The present entry profiles one TCR beta chain with its context. Its matching antigen is unknown. This specimen belongs to a study of CXCR3-negative and CXCR3-positive naive CD8 T cells. General study points: Expression of CXCR3 was partially reduced after cryopreservation, and fresh PBMCs were used in most assays. Naive cells used TRBV-TRBJ genes in much the same way whether CXCR3-negative or CXCR3-positive; memory cells did not. The study found comparably high diversity in both naive subsets and much lower diversity in memory CD8+ cells. Hydrophobicity was higher for TRB CDR3s found in CXCR3-positive naive cells than in CXCR3-negative naive cells.

Germline V lookup: CDR1 MGHRA, CDR2 YSYEKL. CDR3 length: 15 amino acids. The CD45RO-CCR7+CD27+CD95- phenotype denoted naive CD8+ T cells. The TRB libraries of cDNA were built by UMI-labeled 5' RACE. TCRdb re-called the 5' RACE reads and catalogs CDR3 proteins one per entry, DNA excluded. Recorded for this sample: 140,000 to 150,000 distinct CDR3 sequences. The TCR comes from a human donor in good health. Some clones in this sample may be carry-over from other donors' samples. The chain is built from TRBV4-1 and TRBJ1-2; TCRdb calls TRBD1, which cannot be checked without DNA. Specimen: naive CXCR3+ CD8+ T cells from blood. The subset here: CD45RO-CCR7+CD27+CD95- naive CD8+ T cells expressing CXCR3 (TNR3+). This chain's CDR3 is CASSQGTGASYGYTF.